Each of the 2 T cell receptor beta chains below was sequenced from the same sample in a study of kidney transplant recipient with SARS-CoV-2 infection. TCRdb redid the calling of the reads with MiXCR, one entry per CDR3 protein. The sample shows 200,000 to 250,000 distinct CDR3 sequences, under 35% of them seen only once. This specimen was a blood sample, taken at baseline and on day 111 from a kidney transplant recipient. The source of these receptors is a male patient in his thirties who had COVID-19 and was a kidney transplant recipient. Some T cells may be provided by the graft donor.

This clonotype was counted at least ten times. The chain uses TRBV3-1 and TRBJ2-2; unclear D gene. Trimming shortened V by 4 bases and J by 5 bases, and 23 bases separated the two germline ends. CDR3 length equals 18 residues. Germline values: CDR1 LGHDT, CDR2 YNNKEL (reference sequence). CDR3 in DNA: TGTGCCAGCAGCCTTGTCGATCCCATTTCAGGCTTGACCGGGGAGCTGTTTTTT. This sequence encodes CASSLVDPISGLTGELFF.

A remark on this clonotype: A much bigger clone sits one base away, suggesting this may be a read error. The chain joins TRBV6-1 to TRBJ1-2; the D is unclear. Germline V lookup: CDR1 MNHNS, CDR2 SASEGT. CDR3 length equals 17 residues. The germline V and J ends were trimmed by 5 bases and 4 bases, with 23 bases remaining between them. The CDR3 bases are TGTGCCAGCAGTAGGTTTCCGGAATGTAGAAAGACCTATGGCTACACCTTC. Residues: CASSRFPECRKTYGYTF.